This is a list of T cell receptor beta chains from one sample in a study of blood T cell repertoires in COVID-19. Clones were sequenced by immunoSEQ multiplex PCR, and TCRdb holds only the in-frame ones, with some missing. Of about 69,000 clones in the sample, roughly 87% were seen once. Sequencing was performed on peripheral blood. These receptors came from a man of 80 years or more with acute or convalescent COVID-19. The CDR3 runs from the conserved cysteine through the conserved F or W. A D gene is named only where the DNA matches it firmly. Rows may omit the clone size; those that give it use once, few, many or a size class.

D: TRBD1
V: TRBV7-2
J: TRBJ2-5
size: -
CDR3: CASSLADRQETQYF
DNA: TGTGCCAGCAGCCTGGCGGACAGGCAGGAGACCCAGTACTTC

D: -
V: TRBV6-1
J: TRBJ2-1
size: -
CDR3: CASSESGNFEQFF
DNA: TGTGCCAGCAGTGAATCAGGGAATTTTGAGCAGTTCTTC

D: TRBD1
V: TRBV4-1
J: TRBJ1-1
size: -
CDR3: CASSQADRGGTEAFF
DNA: TGCGCCAGCAGCCAGGCTGACAGGGGGGGCACTGAAGCTTTCTTT

D: -
V: TRBV27
J: TRBJ2-2
size: -
CDR3: CASSLIPPGAAGELFF
DNA: TGTGCCAGCAGTTTAATCCCCCCGGGAGCGGCCGGGGAGCTGTTTTTT

D: -
V: TRBV7-8
J: TRBJ1-5
size: -
CDR3: CASTKPGRGEDQPQHF
DNA: TGTGCCAGCACCAAACCCGGCAGGGGAGAGGATCAGCCCCAGCATTTT

D: -
V: TRBV29-1
J: TRBJ2-5
size: -
CDR3: CSVDSRGVWETQYF
DNA: TGCAGCGTTGATTCGCGGGGAGTTTGGGAGACCCAGTACTTC

D: -
V: TRBV20-1
J: TRBJ2-3
size: -
CDR3: CSASRGGATDTQYF
DNA: TGCAGTGCTAGTAGGGGGGGGGCCACAGATACGCAGTATTTT

D: -
V: TRBV7-9
J: TRBJ1-4
size: -
CDR3: CASSSRGEKLFF
DNA: TGTGCCAGCAGCTCCCGCGGTGAAAAACTGTTTTTT

D: -
V: TRBV5-6
J: TRBJ2-1
size: -
CDR3: CASSLFGGNEQFF
DNA: TGTGCCAGCAGCTTGTTTGGCGGGAATGAGCAGTTCTTC

D: -
V: TRBV7-2
J: TRBJ1-4
size: -
CDR3: CASSLSQGIAEKLFF
DNA: TGTGCCAGCAGCTTGTCGCAGGGTATTGCTGAAAAACTGTTTTTT

D: TRBD1
V: TRBV20-1
J: TRBJ1-4
size: -
CDR3: CSASVLLQGAHEKLFF
DNA: TGCAGTGCTAGTGTCCTCCTACAGGGGGCTCATGAAAAACTGTTTTTT

D: -
V: TRBV6-2/TRBV6-3
J: TRBJ1-2
size: -
CDR3: CASSPHLTGVSYGYTF
DNA: TGTGCCAGCAGTCCGCATTTGACAGGTGTGTCCTATGGCTACACCTTC

D: -
V: TRBV5-1
J: TRBJ2-3
size: -
CDR3: CASSPPSGTLSTDTQYF
DNA: TGCGCCAGCAGCCCACCCTCCGGGACACTAAGCACAGATACGCAGTATTTT

D: -
V: TRBV5-1
J: TRBJ2-5
size: -
CDR3: CASSLGGSETQYF
DNA: TGCGCCAGCAGCTTGGGAGGGTCCGAGACCCAGTACTTC

D: -
V: TRBV2
J: TRBJ2-1
size: -
CDR3: CASRETGTSGDEQFF
DNA: TGTGCCAGCAGAGAGACAGGGACTAGTGGGGATGAGCAGTTCTTC

D: TRBD2
V: TRBV30
J: TRBJ2-7
size: -
CDR3: CAWSPWASGLTYEQYF
DNA: TGTGCCTGGAGTCCCTGGGCTAGCGGATTGACCTACGAGCAGTACTTC

D: -
V: TRBV6-5
J: TRBJ2-2
size: once
CDR3: CASSYVLYTGELFF
DNA: TGTGCCAGCAGTTACGTTCTATACACCGGGGAGCTGTTTTTT

D: -
V: TRBV5-1
J: TRBJ2-5
size: -
CDR3: CASSSRTVNKQETQYF
DNA: TGCGCCAGCAGCTCACGGACAGTAAACAAACAAGAGACCCAGTACTTC

D: TRBD1
V: TRBV5-4
J: TRBJ2-1
size: -
CDR3: CASSLGGQGGKNEQFF
DNA: TGTGCCAGCAGCCTGGGGGGACAGGGAGGTAAAAATGAGCAGTTCTTC

D: TRBD2
V: TRBV5-4
J: TRBJ2-7
size: -
CDR3: CASSSRLAGAYEQYF
DNA: TGTGCCAGCAGCTCGCGACTAGCGGGAGCCTACGAGCAGTACTTC

D: TRBD1
V: TRBV24-1
J: TRBJ2-6
size: -
CDR3: CATGQGASGANVLTF
DNA: TGTGCCACCGGTCAGGGGGCCTCTGGGGCCAACGTCCTGACTTTC

D: -
V: TRBV5-8
J: TRBJ2-3
size: once
CDR3: CASSRGLSIGTDTQYF
DNA: TGTGCCAGCAGCAGGGGACTTTCTATTGGCACAGATACGCAGTATTTT

D: TRBD2
V: TRBV5-1
J: TRBJ2-1
size: -
CDR3: CASSLDPSGAYNEQFF
DNA: TGCGCCAGCAGCTTGGATCCTAGCGGGGCCTACAATGAGCAGTTCTTC

D: -
V: TRBV27
J: TRBJ2-3
size: -
CDR3: CASSLLDSSTDTQYF
DNA: TGTGCCAGCAGTTTATTAGATTCTAGCACAGATACGCAGTATTTT

D: TRBD1
V: TRBV6-5
J: TRBJ2-7
size: -
CDR3: CASRSGQGYEQYF
DNA: TGTGCCAGCAGAAGCGGACAGGGCTACGAGCAGTACTTC

D: -
V: TRBV5-5
J: TRBJ1-1
size: -
CDR3: CASNTETGNTEAFF
DNA: TGTGCCAGCAACACCGAGACGGGGAACACTGAAGCTTTCTTT

D: TRBD1
V: TRBV3-1/TRBV3-2
J: TRBJ1-3
size: -
CDR3: CASSLRGTGDSGNTIYF
DNA: TGTGCCAGCAGCTTAAGGGGTACAGGGGACTCTGGAAACACCATATATTTT

D: -
V: TRBV6-6
J: TRBJ1-5
size: few
CDR3: CASSPDFRDQPQHF
DNA: TGTGCCAGCAGTCCGGACTTTCGCGATCAGCCCCAGCATTTT

D: TRBD2
V: TRBV4-2
J: TRBJ2-1
size: -
CDR3: CASSPIGTSGREYNEQFF
DNA: TGTGCCAGCAGTCCGATAGGCACTAGCGGGAGGGAATACAATGAGCAGTTCTTC

D: -
V: TRBV7-2
J: TRBJ2-7
size: -
CDR3: CASRDGLQAYEQYF
DNA: TGTGCCAGCAGGGACGGACTCCAAGCCTACGAGCAGTACTTC

D: -
V: TRBV28
J: TRBJ1-5
size: -
CDR3: CASSFFRTADQPQHF
DNA: TGTGCCAGCAGTTTTTTCCGGACAGCAGATCAGCCCCAGCATTTT

D: -
V: TRBV7-6
J: TRBJ1-1
size: few
CDR3: CASSLDRGAPGVNTEAFF
DNA: TGTGCCAGCAGCTTAGATCGCGGGGCCCCCGGAGTGAACACTGAAGCTTTCTTT

D: -
V: TRBV27
J: TRBJ1-5
size: -
CDR3: CASSLSLITNQPQHF
DNA: TGTGCCAGCAGTTTAAGCCTAATCACCAATCAGCCCCAGCATTTT

D: TRBD1
V: TRBV11-3
J: TRBJ2-7
size: -
CDR3: CASSPRAGGSYEQYF
DNA: TGTGCCAGCAGCCCAAGGGCAGGGGGTTCCTACGAGCAGTACTTC

D: -
V: TRBV5-1
J: TRBJ1-5
size: -
CDR3: CASSQGGNQPQHF
DNA: TGCGCCAGCAGCCAAGGGGGAAATCAGCCCCAGCATTTT

D: TRBD1
V: TRBV6-5
J: TRBJ1-2
size: -
CDR3: CASSSNPPDRHGYTF
DNA: TGTGCCAGCAGTTCCAACCCACCGGACAGGCATGGCTACACCTTC

D: -
V: TRBV7-2
J: TRBJ2-1
size: -
CDR3: CASSLVTLYGNEQFF
DNA: TGTGCCAGCAGCTTAGTAACCCTCTACGGCAATGAGCAGTTCTTC

D: -
V: TRBV9
J: TRBJ2-1
size: -
CDR3: CASSLRTGWNEQFF
DNA: TGTGCCAGCAGCCTCCGAACGGGGTGGAATGAGCAGTTCTTC

D: TRBD1
V: TRBV7-2
J: TRBJ1-5
size: -
CDR3: CASSPLTGNLVNEPQHF
DNA: TGTGCCAGCAGCCCGCTGACAGGGAACCTCGTTAATGAGCCCCAGCATTTT

D: -
V: TRBV5-4
J: TRBJ1-2
size: -
CDR3: CASSIPGNYGYTF
DNA: TGTGCCAGCAGCATTCCAGGGAACTATGGCTACACCTTC

D: -
V: TRBV19
J: TRBJ1-1
size: -
CDR3: CASSPGAGAFF
DNA: TGTGCCAGTAGCCCTGGGGCAGGCGCTTTCTTT